These 4 T cell receptor beta chains originate from one sample sequenced in a study of T cells after yellow fever vaccination. A single record per CDR3 protein comes from TCRdb applying MiXCR to the 5' RACE reads. The sample shows approximately 300,000 distinct CDR3 sequences, around 6.8% of them seen only once. The specimen comprised PBMCs, sampled approximately 40 days after the first yellow fever vaccination. These receptors all stem from a man between 18 and 35 years old who received the YFV17D yellow fever vaccine.

The V gene is TRBV28, the J gene TRBJ2-1; TRBD1 matches 9 bases. The germline CDR1 and CDR2 sequences are MDHEN and SYDVKM. The CDR3 consists of 13 residues. The junction had 3 bases not matched to a gene; V was cut back by 5 bases and J by 7 bases. Here the CDR3 reads CASSTGTGNEQFF. CDR3 coding DNA: TGTGCCAGCAGTACAGGGACAGGGAATGAGCAGTTCTTC.

Comment on this clonotype: Likely a read error: the CDR3 ends without its conserved phenylalanine or tryptophan. The chain is built from TRBV7-8 and TRBJ1-6; 10 bases fit TRBD1. The germline gives CDR1 SGHVS, CDR2 FQNEAQ. The J segment lost 9 bases and the V segment lost 5 bases, leaving 7 bases of the junction unmatched. CDR3 length: 15 amino acids. The CDR3: CASSPYRDRGSPLHS. The CDR3 DNA reads TGTGCCAGCAGCCCTTACCGGGACAGGGGTTCACCCCTCCACTCT.

In its sample, this clonotype was seen a few times. The genes are TRBV6-1 and TRBJ1-6; the D is unclear. The CDR3 contains 16 residues. Trimming removed 6 bases at V and 5 bases at J, with 17 bases between. Germline V CDR1 and CDR2: MNHNS, SASEGT. CDR3 in DNA: TGTGCCAGCAGCCGCCCTACTTACCGGGATAATTCACCCCTCCACTTT. Amino acid sequence: CASSRPTYRDNSPLHF.

V is TRBV20-1 and J is TRBJ1-1; D remains ambiguous. V dropped 0 bases and J dropped 1 base, with 9 bases sitting between them. Germline lookup yields CDR1 DFQATT and CDR2 SNEGSKA (reference sequence). CDR3 length equals 14 residues. The CDR3 nucleotides are TGCAGTGCTAGAGATCCGAGGGAGAACACTGAAGCTTTCTTT. Translated, it gives CSARDPRENTEAFF.